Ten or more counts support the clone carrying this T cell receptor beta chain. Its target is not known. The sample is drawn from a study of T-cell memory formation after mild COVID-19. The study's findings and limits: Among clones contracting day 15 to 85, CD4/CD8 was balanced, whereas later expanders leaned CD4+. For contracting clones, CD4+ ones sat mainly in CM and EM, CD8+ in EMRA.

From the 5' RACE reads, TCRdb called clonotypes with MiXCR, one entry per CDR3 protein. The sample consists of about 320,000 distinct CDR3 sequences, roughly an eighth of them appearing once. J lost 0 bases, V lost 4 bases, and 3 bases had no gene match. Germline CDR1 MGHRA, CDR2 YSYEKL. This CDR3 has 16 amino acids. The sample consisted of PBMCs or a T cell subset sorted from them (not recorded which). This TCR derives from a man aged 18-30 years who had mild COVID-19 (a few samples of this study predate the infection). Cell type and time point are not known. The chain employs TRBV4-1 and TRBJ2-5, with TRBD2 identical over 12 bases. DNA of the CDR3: TGCGCCAGCAGCCGGCGGACTAGCGGGGACCAAGAGACCCAGTACTTC. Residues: CASSRRTSGDQETQYF.